Below are 27 T cell receptor beta chains sequenced from a single sample in a study of blood T cell repertoires in COVID-19. Measured with immunoSEQ multiplex PCR; TCRdb has only the in-frame clones, and not every one. The data contain about 160,000 clones, roughly 80% of them singletons. Sequencing was carried out using peripheral blood. Receptors were obtained from a woman between 40 and 55 years old with COVID-19, enrolled during active disease.

Comments on this clone: Different DNA sequences within this sample yield the same CDR3. The chain couples TRBV7-9 to TRBJ2-3; 15 nucleotides match TRBD2. This CDR3 contains 17 residues. With V trimmed by 5 bases and J by 5 bases, 8 bases remained unmatched. Germline V lookup: CDR1 SEHNR, CDR2 FQNEAQ (reference sequence). The CDR3 spells CASSLRTSGGEVDTQYF. The CDR3 DNA reads as TGTGCCAGCAGCCTCCGGACTAGCGGGGGGGAGGTAGATACGCAGTATTTT.

The chain links TRBV9 to TRBJ2-7; 9 bases line up with TRBD1. The germline V gene has CDR1 SGDLS and CDR2 YYNGEE. The CDR3 is made up of 15 amino acids. The V gene end was trimmed by 4 bases and the J gene end by 0 bases; junction bases not matched to a gene: 5. This CDR3 reads CASSPRTGVSYEQYF. CDR3 coding DNA: TGTGCCAGCAGCCCCCGGACAGGGGTCTCCTACGAGCAGTACTTC.

CDR3 nucleotides: TGTGCCAGCAGTCGACTAGCGGGAGAGGGGGTCTACAATGAGCAGTTCTTC. Translating gives CASSRLAGEGVYNEQFF. The chain recombines TRBV28 with TRBJ2-1; 12 bases agree with TRBD2. CDR1 MDHEN and CDR2 SYDVKM come from the germline V gene. Trimming removed 5 bases from V and 3 bases from J; junction bases left unmatched: 8. This CDR3 is 17 amino acids long.

This clone was observed a single time. This sequence joins TRBV4-1 and TRBJ2-7, with TRBD1 identical over 8 bases. Germline loops: CDR1 MGHRA, CDR2 YSYEKL. The CDR3 is 13 residues long. Trimming removed 4 bases from V and 7 bases from J; junction bases left unmatched: 6. This chain's CDR3 is CASSPWTGREQYV. The DNA of the CDR3 is TGCGCCAGCAGCCCCTGGACAGGGCGGGAGCAGTACGTC.

The V and J genes are TRBV6-5 and TRBJ2-5, with TRBD2 matching over 8 bases. After removal of 11 bases from V and 1 base from J, the junction contained 6 bases not matched to a gene. CDR1 MNHEY and CDR2 SVGAGI come from the germline V gene. This CDR3 comprises 13 residues. CDR3 protein: CAAGGRAQETQYF. The CDR3 bases are TGTGCCGCGGGGGGCAGGGCCCAAGAGACCCAGTACTTC.

The table lists this clone with a count of one. The J gene is TRBJ2-2, the V gene TRBV3-1 (or the pseudogene TRBV3-2), with D possibly matching TRBD2 (5 bases). Germline V gene sequence: CDR1 LGHDT, CDR2 YNNKEL (reference sequence). The V end was cut by 2 bases, the J end by 6 bases, with 7 bases between. CDR3 length equals 13 residues. CDR3 region: CASSQTGAGELFF. As DNA, the CDR3 is TGTGCCAGCAGCCAAACCGGGGCCGGGGAGCTGTTTTTT.

This clone was detected a few times. The chain recombines TRBV28 with TRBJ1-1, with D unresolved. The V and J ends lost 1 base and 1 base respectively, with 7 bases between them. The germline gives CDR1 MDHEN, CDR2 SYDVKM. CDR3 size: 14 residues. In DNA, the CDR3 is TGTGCCAGCAGTTTATCAGTTGGGAACACTGAAGCTTTCTTT. This translates into CASSLSVGNTEAFF.

The rearrangement joins TRBV5-4 to TRBJ2-7; possibly TRBD2 for D (7 bases). Germline V gene sequence: CDR1 SGHNT, CDR2 YYREEE (reference sequence). V dropped 0 bases and J dropped 3 bases, with 10 bases sitting between them. The CDR3 runs 14 residues. The CDR3 DNA reads as TGTGCCAGCAGCTTGGGGGGGGGCGGCTACGAGCAGTACTTC. Encoded protein: CASSLGGGGYEQYF.

J is TRBJ1-2 and V is TRBV7-8; D is unresolved. V lost 1 base and J 5 bases, leaving 11 bases between the germline ends. Germline CDR1 SGHVS, CDR2 FQNEAQ. The CDR3 runs to 14 residues. CDR3 sequence reads: CASSLGHGEYGYTF. The CDR3 DNA reads TGTGCCAGCAGCTTAGGGCATGGGGAGTATGGCTACACCTTC.

V and J are TRBV27 and TRBJ2-4; 7 bases map to TRBD1. Germline V gene sequence: CDR1 MNHEY, CDR2 SMNVEV (reference sequence). CDR3 length: 16 amino acids. With V trimmed by 5 bases and J by 0 bases, 7 bases remained unmatched. The CDR3 region has the DNA TGTGCCAGCAGTAGGCCCGGGACAGTAGCCAAAAACATTCAGTACTTC. Translating gives CASSRPGTVAKNIQYF.

This rearrangement joins TRBV9 to TRBJ2-1; D uncertain. V gave up 0 bases and J gave up 3 bases, with 13 bases separating them. This CDR3 is built from 16 residues. Looked up from germline, CDR1 is SGDLS and CDR2 is YYNGEE. Here the CDR3 reads CASSVGGWRNYNEQFF. DNA for the CDR3: TGTGCCAGCAGCGTAGGCGGTTGGCGGAACTACAATGAGCAGTTCTTC.

V and J are TRBV14 and TRBJ2-3, with D possibly matching TRBD2 (6 bases). The ends were cut back, 5 bases at V and 2 bases at J, with 11 bases in the middle. In germline, CDR1 is SGHDN, CDR2 FVKESK. The CDR3 extends over 14 amino acids. CDR3: CASSGGDPTDTQYF. Written as DNA, the CDR3 is TGTGCCAGCAGCGGCGGGGACCCCACAGATACGCAGTATTTT.

This clone was recorded a few times. CDR3 loop: CSVHRASGGYTF. CDR3 nucleotide sequence: TGCAGCGTCCACAGGGCCTCGGGGGGCTACACCTTC. This sequence joins TRBV29-1 and TRBJ1-2, with a tentative D call TRBD1 (6 bases). Germline CDR1 reads SQVTM; CDR2 reads ANQGSEA. This CDR3 comprises 12 residues. Trimming shortened V by 6 bases and J by 8 bases, and 16 bases separated the two germline ends.

This clone was detected only once. The rearrangement links TRBV7-9 to TRBJ1-1; 7 bases line up with TRBD1. The CDR3 consists of 11 residues. Germline CDR1 and CDR2: SEHNR and FQNEAQ (reference sequence). With 5 bases clipped from V and 10 bases from J, the junction kept 4 bases outside the gene matches. The CDR3 DNA reads TGTGCCAGCAGCGGTGGACAGGTAGCTTTCTTT. It yields the protein CASSGGQVAFF.

The J gene is TRBJ1-4, the V gene TRBV18; 7 bases fit TRBD1. This CDR3 has 15 amino acids. The ends lost 3 bases at V and 8 bases at J; junction bases unmatched: 9. Looked up from germline, CDR1 is KGHSH and CDR2 is LQKENI. This CDR3 reads CASSPVDRSLEKLFF. CDR3 in DNA: TGTGCCAGCTCACCCGTGGACAGGAGCTTGGAAAAACTGTTTTTT.

The V call is TRBV5-4, the J call TRBJ2-1, with D perhaps matching TRBD2 (6 bases). Germline lookup yields CDR1 SGHNT and CDR2 YYREEE (reference sequence). This CDR3 region has 15 residues. V lost 1 base, J lost 4 bases, and 12 bases lay in between. The CDR3 nucleotides are TGTGCCAGCAGCTTGCCCGTAGCGGCGTACAATGAGCAGTTCTTC. This encodes CASSLPVAAYNEQFF.

The chain couples TRBV29-1 to TRBJ2-4; TRBD2 agrees at 13 bases. The CDR3 has 16 amino acids. Germline lookup yields CDR1 SQVTM and CDR2 ANQGSEA. With V trimmed by 5 bases and J by 6 bases, 10 bases remained unmatched. CDR3 protein: CSVRWGTSGMGNIQYF. CDR3 bases: TGCAGCGTTAGGTGGGGGACTAGCGGGATGGGAAACATTCAGTACTTC.

This chain uses TRBV7-8 with TRBJ2-5; maybe TRBD1 (6 bases). V was shortened by 1 base and J by 5 bases, with 11 bases between the two germline ends. The germline gives CDR1 SGHVS, CDR2 FQNEAQ. This CDR3 contains 14 residues. The CDR3 is CASSLEQGLETQYF. The CDR3 region has the DNA TGTGCCAGCAGCTTAGAACAGGGTTTGGAGACCCAGTACTTC.

The rearrangement uses TRBV7-3 and TRBJ2-2; 7 bases are a match to TRBD2. The CDR3 consists of 16 residues. The germline CDR1 and CDR2 sequences are SGHTA and FQGTGA. V shed 4 bases, J shed 3 bases, and the junction held 8 bases outside the gene matches. DNA of the CDR3: TGTGCCAGCAGCTCAGGAGGACTAGAGGACACCGGGGAGCTGTTTTTT. Translating gives CASSSGGLEDTGELFF.

The chain carries TRBV7-2 and TRBJ1-2; D may be TRBD1 (5 bases). Looked up from germline, CDR1 is SGHTA and CDR2 is FQGNSA. V was pared by 4 bases and J by 2 bases, with 11 bases between. The CDR3 extends over 14 amino acids. This CDR3 is CASSSRVTNYGYTF. CDR3 nucleotides: TGTGCCAGCAGCTCCAGGGTAACGAACTATGGCTACACCTTC. The entire variable domain, with the rest obtained from reference TRBV7-2 and TRBJ1-2, is as follows: GAGVSQSPSNKVTEKGKDVELRCDPISGHTALYWYRQSLGQGLEFLIYFQGNSAPDKSGLPSDRFSAERTGGSVSTLTIQRTQQEDSAVYLCASSSRVTNYGYTFGSGTRLTVV.

V is TRBV7-2 and J is TRBJ2-5; 9 positions match TRBD2. Per germline, CDR1 SGHTA and CDR2 FQGNSA. The CDR3 is 15 residues long. V dropped 1 base and J dropped 4; count of bases not matched to a gene: 4. CDR3 residues: CASSLEGTSRETQYF. The DNA for the CDR3 is TGTGCCAGCAGCTTAGAGGGGACTAGCAGAGAGACCCAGTACTTC.

Remarks on this clone: One junction end disagrees with the germline gene, perhaps due to a read error. J is TRBJ2-1 and V is TRBV7-7; 11 nucleotides align to TRBD2. The CDR3 extends over 15 amino acids. Germline V gives CDR1 SSHAT, CDR2 FNYEAQ (reference sequence). The CDR3, as DNA: TGTGCTAGCAGCCGCGGGACTAGCGGATACAATGAGCAGTTCTTC. Its translation is CASSRGTSGYNEQFF.

The chain combines TRBV27 with TRBJ2-2, with D tentatively TRBD2 (6 bases). The CDR3 contains 19 residues. V lost 3 bases and J 1 base, leaving 21 bases between the germline ends. Germline values: CDR1 MNHEY, CDR2 SMNVEV (reference sequence). The CDR3 loop is CASSLRGWERDLNTGELFF. The CDR3 nucleotides are TGTGCCAGCAGTTTGAGGGGTTGGGAAAGGGACTTGAACACCGGGGAGCTGTTTTTT.

V gene TRBV7-9 combines with J gene TRBJ2-5; 9 bases line up with TRBD1. This CDR3 is 17 amino acids long. The germline V gene has CDR1 SEHNR and CDR2 FQNEAQ (reference sequence). V gave up 5 bases and J gave up 0 bases; unmatched junction bases: 10. The CDR3 region is CASSPQVGQGYQETQYF. CDR3 DNA: TGTGCCAGCAGCCCACAGGTCGGACAGGGGTACCAAGAGACCCAGTACTTC.

This clone was observed at least ten times. CDR3 region: CASSSKTGRGAGELFF. DNA for the CDR3: TGTGCCAGCAGTAGTAAGACAGGCCGGGGGGCCGGGGAGCTGTTTTTT. This chain connects TRBV5-5 to TRBJ2-2, with TRBD2 as a possible D gene (7 bases). Germline V gives CDR1 SGHKS, CDR2 YYEKEE (reference sequence). The CDR3 has 16 residues. The V and J ends lost 5 bases and 6 bases respectively, with 20 bases between them.

This clone was seen more than once but under ten times. This chain connects TRBV5-1 to TRBJ1-1; 9 bases match TRBD1. With 1 base clipped from V and 5 bases from J, the junction kept 6 bases outside the gene matches. CDR1 SGHRS and CDR2 YFSETQ come from the germline V gene. This CDR3 is 15 amino acids long. CDR3 loop: CASSLTGTGRTEAFF. CDR3 bases: TGCGCCAGCAGCTTGACCGGGACAGGGAGAACTGAAGCTTTCTTT.

This chain uses TRBV19 with TRBJ2-1; 10 nucleotides match TRBD2. The V and J ends lost 10 bases and 2 bases, in that order; junction bases with no gene match: 5. The CDR3 is 14 residues long. Germline V gene lookup returns CDR1 LNHDA and CDR2 SQIVND (reference sequence). The CDR3 is CATSSGRAYNEQFF. DNA for the CDR3: TGTGCCACCTCAAGCGGGAGGGCCTACAATGAGCAGTTCTTC.